This is a list of T cell receptor beta chains from one sample in a study of cytomegalovirus exposure and HLA in healthy donors. Produced via immunoSEQ multiplex PCR; TCRdb's table is partial and in-frame only. The sample carries around 140,000 clones, around 59% recorded once. Material: PBMCs. The receptors come from a male donor in good health and CMV-seronegative. CDR3s include the opening cysteine and the closing phenylalanine or tryptophan. The order of the fields is CDR3 protein, CDR3 DNA, clone size, J gene, D gene, V gene. The D gene is left open where the match is weak. Not all rows give a size; the values are once, few, many and, for expanded clones, a class.

CASSARTGPYGYTF,TGTGCCAGCAGCGCTCGGACAGGGCCCTATGGCTACACCTTC,few,TRBJ1-2,TRBD1,TRBV7-8
CATRQAGETQYF,TGTGCCACCCGACAGGCCGGGGAGACCCAGTACTTC,.,TRBJ2-5,.,TRBV19
CATRWGENSGANVLTF,TGTGCCACTCGTTGGGGGGAAAACTCTGGGGCCAACGTCCTGACTTTC,.,TRBJ2-6,.,TRBV27
CASSAARNTGELFF,TGTGCCAGCAGCGCAGCGCGGAACACCGGGGAGCTGTTTTTT,few,TRBJ2-2,.,TRBV9
CASSIATGTGLNQPQHF,TGTGCCAGTAGTATAGCGACCGGGACAGGGCTCAATCAGCCCCAGCATTTT,.,TRBJ1-5,TRBD1,TRBV19
CASSPRDGKNTEAFF,TGCGCCAGCAGCCCGAGAGACGGGAAGAACACTGAAGCTTTCTTT,.,TRBJ1-1,.,TRBV4-1
CASSLGLTGNTIYF,TGTGCCAGCAGCTTGGGGCTTACTGGAAACACCATATATTTT,.,TRBJ1-3,.,TRBV5-4
CASSGDRSTEAFF,TGTGCCAGCAGTGGTGACAGGTCCACTGAAGCTTTCTTT,.,TRBJ1-1,.,TRBV2
CASIGRRVYEQYF,TGTGCCAGTATTGGGAGGAGGGTCTACGAGCAGTACTTC,.,TRBJ2-7,.,TRBV19
CASSLRGVETQYF,TGTGCCAGCAGCCTACGAGGAGTAGAGACCCAGTACTTC,few,TRBJ2-5,.,TRBV14
CASSQSRQGYTYEQYF,TGCGCCAGCAGTCAATCGAGGCAGGGGTATACCTACGAGCAGTACTTC,.,TRBJ2-7,.,TRBV23-1
CASSLGGLAGGNNEQFF,TGTGCCAGCAGCTTAGGGGGACTAGCGGGGGGGAACAATGAGCAGTTCTTC,.,TRBJ2-1,TRBD2,TRBV7-2
CASSYPLTGTGSWVNTEAFF,TGTGCCAGCAGCTACCCCCTAACCGGGACAGGGTCATGGGTGAACACTGAAGCTTTCTTT,.,TRBJ1-1,TRBD1,TRBV28
CASSPAGEQFF,TGTGCCAGCTCACCAGCGGGGGAGCAGTTCTTC,few,TRBJ2-1,.,TRBV18
CATSRETSRDYGYTF,TGTGCCACCAGCAGAGAGACAAGCAGGGACTATGGCTACACCTTC,.,TRBJ1-2,.,TRBV15
CASSARGHNNSPLHF,TGTGCCAGCAGCGCCAGGGGGCACAATAATTCACCCCTCCACTTT,.,TRBJ1-6,TRBD1,TRBV9
CASSPWGGRETQYF,TGTGCCAGCAGCCCTTGGGGAGGCAGAGAGACCCAGTACTTC,.,TRBJ2-5,.,TRBV27
CASSEFTGRVNEQFF,TGCGCCAGCAGTGAGTTCACAGGGAGGGTGAATGAGCAGTTCTTC,.,TRBJ2-1,.,TRBV10-1
CSSSSRDRGLREQYF,TGTTCCAGCAGCTCCCGGGACAGGGGGCTCAGGGAGCAGTACTTC,.,TRBJ2-7,TRBD1,TRBV7-9
CAWSSGVNQPQHF,TGTGCCTGGAGTTCAGGGGTCAATCAGCCCCAGCATTTT,.,TRBJ1-5,.,TRBV30
CASLPESTGTKTQYF,TGTGCCAGCCTCCCCGAGTCAACAGGTACGAAGACCCAGTACTTC,.,TRBJ2-5,.,TRBV2
CASSLQSGGSYEQYF,TGCGCCAGCAGTTTGCAGTCTGGCGGATCCTACGAGCAGTACTTC,few,TRBJ2-7,.,TRBV5-1
CASSHGDTEAFF,TGTGCCAGCAGCCACGGGGACACTGAAGCTTTCTTT,.,TRBJ1-1,.,TRBV11-3
CASSSRGTYEQYF,TGTGCCAGCAGTTCCAGGGGGACCTACGAGCAGTACTTC,.,TRBJ2-7,TRBD1,TRBV27
CASSLGQAFGDEAFF,TGCGCCAGCAGCTTGGGACAGGCCTTTGGCGATGAAGCTTTCTTT,.,TRBJ1-1,.,TRBV5-1
CASSPRGLAGYNEQFF,TGTGCCAGCTCACCACGCGGACTAGCGGGGTACAATGAGCAGTTCTTC,few,TRBJ2-1,TRBD2,TRBV18
CASSVGAHFFAQETQYF,TGTGCCAGCAGCGTAGGGGCCCACTTCTTCGCGCAAGAGACCCAGTACTTC,.,TRBJ2-5,.,TRBV9
CASSLALTNGQETQYF,TGTGCCAGCAGCTTAGCGCTGACTAACGGACAAGAGACCCAGTACTTC,.,TRBJ2-5,.,TRBV7-8
CAWSVLGADTQYF,TGTGCCTGGAGTGTCCTTGGGGCGGATACGCAGTATTTT,.,TRBJ2-3,.,TRBV30
CASSPTGGLNTGELFF,TGTGCCAGCAGTCCTACAGGGGGATTGAACACCGGGGAGCTGTTTTTT,.,TRBJ2-2,TRBD1,TRBV2
CSIHSGDNDEQYF,TGCAGCATACATAGCGGGGACAACGACGAGCAGTACTTC,.,TRBJ2-7,TRBD2,TRBV29-1
CASSATGIYEQYF,TGTGCCAGCAGCGCGACAGGGATCTACGAGCAGTACTTC,few,TRBJ2-7,TRBD1,TRBV6-1
CASSYSQGTYEQYF,TGTGCCAGCAGTTACTCGCAGGGAACCTACGAGCAGTACTTC,.,TRBJ2-7,.,TRBV6-5
CASGSSGASYNEQFF,TGCGCCAGCGGCTCGTCAGGGGCATCCTACAATGAGCAGTTCTTC,.,TRBJ2-1,.,TRBV5-1
CASSLGGRNEKLFF,TGTGCCAGCAGTTTAGGTGGCAGGAATGAAAAACTGTTTTTT,.,TRBJ1-4,.,TRBV28
CAWVRDSNYGYTF,TGTGCCTGGGTCCGGGACAGCAACTATGGCTACACCTTC,once,TRBJ1-2,TRBD1,TRBV30
CASSLLGRPNTEAFF,TGTGCCAGCAGCTTACTAGGCAGACCGAACACTGAAGCTTTCTTT,.,TRBJ1-1,.,TRBV7-3
CASSSSPRTGYTF,TGTGCCAGCAGTTCCTCCCCGCGGACAGGCTACACCTTC,.,TRBJ1-2,.,TRBV27
CASSPRGNYNEQFF,TGTGCCAGCAGCCCCCGGGGAAACTACAATGAGCAGTTCTTC,.,TRBJ2-1,.,TRBV11-1
CASNPLGEMNTEAFF,TGTGCCAGCAACCCCTTGGGAGAAATGAACACTGAAGCTTTCTTT,once,TRBJ1-1,.,TRBV2
CAISESRVAGVYEQYF,TGTGCCATCAGTGAGTCGAGGGTTGCGGGGGTCTACGAGCAGTACTTC,.,TRBJ2-7,TRBD2,TRBV10-3
CASSLDRGDYEQYF,TGTGCCAGCAGCTTGGACCGGGGGGACTACGAGCAGTACTTC,.,TRBJ2-7,TRBD2,TRBV5-4
CASRPAYRGGFTGELFF,TGTGCCAGCAGACCCGCGTACCGGGGGGGGTTCACCGGGGAGCTGTTTTTT,.,TRBJ2-2,TRBD2,TRBV27
CASRTSGGAHEQYF,TGTGCCAGCAGAACTAGCGGGGGGGCCCACGAGCAGTACTTC,.,TRBJ2-7,TRBD2,TRBV6-1
CASQVRTSGALGETQYF,TGTGCCAGTCAGGTCCGGACTAGCGGGGCCCTGGGAGAGACCCAGTACTTC,.,TRBJ2-5,TRBD2,TRBV5-4
CASRDQGASGNTIYF,TGTGCCAGTAGGGACCAGGGGGCTTCTGGAAACACCATATATTTT,few,TRBJ1-3,TRBD1,TRBV19
CASSLSQNTEAFF,TGTGCCAGCAGCTTAAGCCAAAACACTGAAGCTTTCTTT,.,TRBJ1-1,.,TRBV7-9
CASSLGQGFSGANVLTF,TGTGCCAGCAGTTTGGGACAGGGATTCTCTGGGGCCAACGTCCTGACTTTC,.,TRBJ2-6,TRBD1,TRBV28
CASSQEREEGSLAREQFF,TGCGCCAGCAGCCAAGAAAGGGAGGAGGGGTCACTTGCGAGGGAGCAGTTCTTC,few,TRBJ2-1,.,TRBV4-3
CASSLGQGAAYEQYF,TGTGCCAGCAGCTTAGGCCAGGGGGCCGCCTACGAGCAGTACTTC,few,TRBJ2-7,TRBD1,TRBV7-2
CASSRQGDTGELFF,TGCGCCAGCAGTAGACAGGGGGATACCGGGGAGCTGTTTTTT,.,TRBJ2-2,TRBD1,TRBV5-1
CASSPRGAGSDNEQFF,TGTGCCAGCAGTCCCCGGGGAGCGGGGTCTGACAATGAGCAGTTCTTC,.,TRBJ2-1,TRBD2,TRBV27
CASSEQGGHGYTF,TGTGCCAGCAGTGAACAGGGAGGACATGGCTACACCTTC,.,TRBJ1-2,.,TRBV25-1
CATSRDQGQGNQPQHF,TGTGCCACCAGCAGAGATCAGGGGCAGGGCAATCAGCCCCAGCATTTT,.,TRBJ1-5,.,TRBV15
CASTPTGGLGEKLFF,TGTGCCAGCACTCCGACGGGGGGGCTGGGGGAAAAACTGTTTTTT,.,TRBJ1-4,.,TRBV21-1
CASSRTSGATTGELFF,TGTGCCAGCAGCCGAACTAGCGGGGCGACCACCGGGGAGCTGTTTTTT,once,TRBJ2-2,TRBD2,TRBV7-3
CATRQGPNTGELFF,TGTGCCACCCGCCAGGGGCCGAACACCGGGGAGCTGTTTTTT,.,TRBJ2-2,.,TRBV6-5
CASSSLGGNGYTF,TGTGCCAGCAGCAGCCTTGGGGGGAATGGCTACACCTTC,.,TRBJ1-2,.,TRBV11-3
CAISEGALGGYTF,TGTGCCATCAGTGAGGGGGCTCTAGGTGGCTACACCTTC,few,TRBJ1-2,.,TRBV10-3
CASKRADTQYF,TGTGCCAGCAAGAGGGCAGATACGCAGTATTTT,.,TRBJ2-3,.,TRBV6-5